This T cell receptor (beta chain) was obtained from a study of OX40 agonist ivuxolimab in advanced cancers. This CDR3 is 14 amino acids long. V gave up 2 bases and J gave up 6 bases; unmatched junction bases: 4. Germline CDR1 SGHVS, CDR2 FNYEAQ. Measured with immunoSEQ multiplex PCR; TCRdb has only the in-frame clones, and not every one. The sample shows 65,000 to 80,000 clones, approximately 90% of them seen only once. The V gene is TRBV7-6, the J gene TRBJ1-1; TRBD1 matches at 9 bases. This material consisted of CD4+ or CD8+ T cells sorted from blood, taken in a trial of the OX40 agonist ivuxolimab. The clonotype was recovered from an adult with an advanced solid tumor such as melanoma, head and neck, liver or kidney cancer. The CDR3 protein is CASSLRDRGSEAFF. The CDR3 DNA reads TGTGCCAGCAGCTTACGAGACAGGGGGTCTGAAGCTTTCTTT.